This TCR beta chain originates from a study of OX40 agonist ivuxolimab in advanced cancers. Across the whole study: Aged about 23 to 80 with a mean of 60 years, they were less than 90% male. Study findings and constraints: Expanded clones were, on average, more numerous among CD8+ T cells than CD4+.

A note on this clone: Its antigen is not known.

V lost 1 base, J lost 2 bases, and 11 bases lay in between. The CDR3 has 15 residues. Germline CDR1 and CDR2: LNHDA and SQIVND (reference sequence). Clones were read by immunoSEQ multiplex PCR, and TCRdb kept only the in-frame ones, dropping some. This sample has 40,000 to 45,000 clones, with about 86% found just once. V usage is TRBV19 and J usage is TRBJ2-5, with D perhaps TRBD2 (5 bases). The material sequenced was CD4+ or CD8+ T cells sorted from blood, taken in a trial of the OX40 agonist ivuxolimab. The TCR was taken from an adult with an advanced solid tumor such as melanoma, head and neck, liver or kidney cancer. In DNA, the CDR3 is TGTGCCAGTAGTATAGTGGGCGGGCTACAAGAGACCCAGTACTTC. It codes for CASSIVGGLQETQYF.